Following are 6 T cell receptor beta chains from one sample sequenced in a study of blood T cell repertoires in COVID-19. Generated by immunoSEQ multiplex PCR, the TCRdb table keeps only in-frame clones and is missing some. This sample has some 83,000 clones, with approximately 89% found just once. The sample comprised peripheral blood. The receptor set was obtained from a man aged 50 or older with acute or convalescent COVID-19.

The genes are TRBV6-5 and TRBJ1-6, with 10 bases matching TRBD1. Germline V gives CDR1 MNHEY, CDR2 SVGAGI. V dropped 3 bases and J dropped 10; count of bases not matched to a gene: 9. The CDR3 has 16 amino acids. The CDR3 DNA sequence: TGTGCCAGCAGTTATCTTTCCCGGGACAGGGGCTCACCCCTCCACTTT. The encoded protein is CASSYLSRDRGSPLHF.

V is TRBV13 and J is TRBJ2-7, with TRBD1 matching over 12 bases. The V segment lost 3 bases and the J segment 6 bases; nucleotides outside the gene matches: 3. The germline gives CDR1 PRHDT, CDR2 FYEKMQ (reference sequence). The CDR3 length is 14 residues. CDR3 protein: CASSLGQGAREQYF. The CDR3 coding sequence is TGTGCCAGCAGCTTGGGACAGGGGGCTCGCGAGCAGTACTTC.

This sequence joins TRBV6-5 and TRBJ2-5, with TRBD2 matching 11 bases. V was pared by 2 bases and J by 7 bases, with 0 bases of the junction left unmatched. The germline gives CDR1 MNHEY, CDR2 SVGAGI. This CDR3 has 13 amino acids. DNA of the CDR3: TGTGCCAGCAGTTACGGACTAGCGGGGACCCAGTACTTC. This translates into CASSYGLAGTQYF.

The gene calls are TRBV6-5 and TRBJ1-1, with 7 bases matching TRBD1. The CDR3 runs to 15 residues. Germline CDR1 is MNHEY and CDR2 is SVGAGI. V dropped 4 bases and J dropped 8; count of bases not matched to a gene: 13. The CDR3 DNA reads TGTGCCAGCAGTTTTCGAGGGGGCCGGGCGGCCGAAGCTTTCTTT. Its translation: CASSFRGGRAAEAFF.

The CDR3 protein is CASSVVGGGTEAFF. CDR3 DNA sequence: TGTGCCAGCAGCGTAGTTGGGGGAGGGACTGAAGCTTTCTTT. This chain uses TRBV9 with TRBJ1-1, with a weak D call TRBD1 (5 bases). CDR3 length equals 14 residues. Germline V gives CDR1 SGDLS, CDR2 YYNGEE. Trimming left V 0 bases short and J 5 bases short, with 11 bases between.

The CDR3 DNA reads as TGCAGCGTTGAACTCGGACTAGTGGGGCATGTGGAGACCCAGTACTTC. Encoded protein: CSVELGLVGHVETQYF. The chain is built from TRBV29-1 and TRBJ2-5, with 7 bases fitting TRBD2. CDR1 and CDR2 from the germline V gene are SQVTM and ANQGSEA. Trimming removed 2 bases from V and 5 bases from J; junction bases left unmatched: 14. The CDR3 runs 16 residues.